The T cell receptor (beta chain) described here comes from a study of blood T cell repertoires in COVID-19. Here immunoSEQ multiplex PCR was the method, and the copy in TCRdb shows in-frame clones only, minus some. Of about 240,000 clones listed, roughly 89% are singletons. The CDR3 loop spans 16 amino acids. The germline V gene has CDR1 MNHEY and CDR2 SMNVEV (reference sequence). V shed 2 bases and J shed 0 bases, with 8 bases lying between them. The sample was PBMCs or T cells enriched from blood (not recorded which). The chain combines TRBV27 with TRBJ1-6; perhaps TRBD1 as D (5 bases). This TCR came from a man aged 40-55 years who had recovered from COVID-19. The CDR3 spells CASSLQGNSYNSPLHF. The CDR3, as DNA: TGTGCCAGCAGTTTACAGGGCAACTCCTATAATTCACCCCTCCACTTT.